This passage covers 8 T cell receptor beta chains from one sample sequenced in a study of OX40 agonist ivuxolimab in advanced cancers. Method: immunoSEQ multiplex PCR; TCRdb's copy keeps in-frame clones and lacks some. There are about 59,000 clones in the sample; approximately 90% occur only once, and approximately 20% lies in the top ten. This sample comprised CD4+ or CD8+ T cells sorted from blood, obtained in a trial of the OX40 agonist ivuxolimab. All receptors derive from an adult with an advanced solid tumor such as melanoma, head and neck, liver or kidney cancer.

This chain joins TRBV4-1 and TRBJ2-1, with 13 bases aligning to TRBD2. V was pared by 4 bases and J by 3 bases, with 3 bases of the junction left unmatched. The CDR3 is 16 residues long. CDR1 is MGHRA, CDR2 YSYEKL, per germline. The CDR3, as DNA: TGCGCCAGCAGCCCAAGACTAGCGGGGGGCTACAATGAGCAGTTCTTC. Residues: CASSPRLAGGYNEQFF.

The rearrangement joins TRBV6-1 to TRBJ1-3, with 10 positions matching TRBD1. Germline V CDR1 and CDR2: MNHNS, SASEGT. The length of the CDR3 is 17 residues. Trimming removed 1 base from V and 2 bases from J; junction bases left unmatched: 5. The DNA of the CDR3 is TGTGCCAGCAGTGAAGTCCTAGGACAGGGGGCTGGAAACACCATATATTTT. Its protein is CASSEVLGQGAGNTIYF.

The rearrangement uses TRBV2 and TRBJ1-2; 9 bases agree with TRBD1. Trimming took 4 bases from V and 3 from J; bases not matched to a gene: 0. Germline V gives CDR1 SNHLY, CDR2 FYNNEI. This CDR3 has 13 residues. The CDR3 protein is CASSGTGDYGYTF. The CDR3 region has the DNA TGTGCCAGCAGTGGGACAGGGGACTATGGCTACACCTTC.

The chain couples TRBV30 to TRBJ1-1; D may be TRBD1 (5 bases). The CDR3 totals 13 residues. Germline CDR1 reads GTSNPN; CDR2 reads SVGIG (reference sequence). V was cut by 4 bases and J by 4 bases, with 13 bases left in between. CDR3 residues: CAWNNQGGTEAFF. The CDR3 nucleotides are TGTGCCTGGAATAACCAGGGAGGCACTGAAGCTTTCTTT.

J is TRBJ2-1 and V is TRBV9; D possibly corresponds to TRBD2 (6 bases). Germline values: CDR1 SGDLS, CDR2 YYNGEE. The CDR3 length is 15 residues. The ends were cut back, 3 bases at V and 0 bases at J, with 10 bases in the middle. The CDR3 bases are TGTGCCAGCAGCGAAGGAGGGGTCTCCTACAATGAGCAGTTCTTC. The encoded protein is CASSEGGVSYNEQFF.

This sequence joins TRBV28 and TRBJ2-7, with D unresolved. CDR1 is MDHEN, CDR2 SYDVKM, per germline. With 5 bases removed from V and 4 bases from J, the gap between germline ends came to 12 bases. The CDR3 covers 13 residues. CDR3 in DNA: TGTGCCAGCAGTACTCAGTCTCCTTACGAGCAGTACTTC. This sequence encodes CASSTQSPYEQYF.

The chain recombines TRBV6-7 with TRBJ2-7, with 8 bases matching TRBD2. TRBV6-7 is known as an ORF, though its function is uncertain. Trimming at V came to 2 bases and at J to 6 bases, leaving 27 bases not matched to a gene. This CDR3 has 21 residues. The CDR3 DNA is TGTGCCAGCAGTTACCCCCATGGTCCGTCAGCGGGAGTAATCGTTTTCGCCGAGCAGTACGTC. Translating gives CASSYPHGPSAGVIVFAEQYV.

The V gene is TRBV19, the J gene TRBJ2-1; D possibly corresponds to TRBD1 (6 bases). The CDR3 length is 14 residues. Per the germline V gene, CDR1 is LNHDA and CDR2 is SQIVND (reference sequence). Deletions cut 3 bases from V and 8 bases from J, with 14 bases between. CDR3 amino acids: CASSIFGGTHEQFF. The CDR3 DNA is TGTGCCAGTAGTATTTTTGGGGGCACCCATGAGCAGTTCTTC.